These 3 T cell receptor beta chains originate from one sample sequenced in a study of blood T cell repertoires in COVID-19. The assay was immunoSEQ multiplex PCR, and TCRdb's table has in-frame clones only and misses some. This table holds about 220,000 clones, roughly 84% found once. The sequenced sample was peripheral blood. The receptors derive from a woman of 80 years or more with acute or convalescent COVID-19.

The V gene is TRBV9, the J gene TRBJ1-2; D call uncertain. Germline CDR1 is SGDLS and CDR2 is YYNGEE. CDR3 length: 14 residues. Trimming removed 4 bases at V and 3 bases at J, with 13 bases between. CDR3 coding DNA: TGTGCCAGCAGCCTTTCCCCCGGTTACTATGGCTACACCTTC. This codes for CASSLSPGYYGYTF.

The chain uses TRBV9 and TRBJ1-3; D is ambiguous. The V gene's germline CDR1 is SGDLS and CDR2 YYNGEE. V was shortened by 3 bases and J by 4 bases, with 20 bases between the two germline ends. There are 17 residues in the CDR3. DNA for the CDR3: TGTGCCAGCAGCGCAATGGGCTTATCCCCGGGGGGAAACACCATATATTTT. It is translated as CASSAMGLSPGGNTIYF.

The V and J genes are TRBV12-3 or TRBV12-4 and TRBJ2-5, with 7 nucleotides matching TRBD2. This CDR3 region has 13 residues. Unmatched junction bases numbered 7, after V lost 6 bases and J lost 6 bases. The CDR3 sequence: CASSPGRVQTQYF. The DNA of the CDR3 is TGTGCCAGCAGCCCAGGGAGGGTCCAGACCCAGTACTTC.